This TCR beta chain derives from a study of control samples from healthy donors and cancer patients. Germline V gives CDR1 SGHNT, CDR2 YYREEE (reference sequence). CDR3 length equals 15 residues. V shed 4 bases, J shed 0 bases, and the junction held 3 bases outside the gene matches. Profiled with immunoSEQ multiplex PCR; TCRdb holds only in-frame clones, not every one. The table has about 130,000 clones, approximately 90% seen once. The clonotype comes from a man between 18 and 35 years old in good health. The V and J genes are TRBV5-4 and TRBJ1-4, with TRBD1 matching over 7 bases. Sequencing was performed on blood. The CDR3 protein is CASSRDSTTNEKLFF. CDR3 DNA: TGTGCCAGCAGCCGGGACAGTACAACTAATGAAAAACTGTTTTTT.